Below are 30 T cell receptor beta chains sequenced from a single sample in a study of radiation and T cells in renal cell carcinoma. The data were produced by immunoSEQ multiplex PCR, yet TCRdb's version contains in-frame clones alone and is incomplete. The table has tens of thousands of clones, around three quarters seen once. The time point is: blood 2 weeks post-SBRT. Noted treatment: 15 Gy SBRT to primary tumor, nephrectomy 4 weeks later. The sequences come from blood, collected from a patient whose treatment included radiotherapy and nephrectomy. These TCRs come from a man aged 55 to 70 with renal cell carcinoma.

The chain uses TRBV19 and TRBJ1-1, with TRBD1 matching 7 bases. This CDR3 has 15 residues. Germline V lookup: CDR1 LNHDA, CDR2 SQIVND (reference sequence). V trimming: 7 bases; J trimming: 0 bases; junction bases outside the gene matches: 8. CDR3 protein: CASKRAGGMNTEAFF. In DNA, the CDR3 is TGTGCCAGTAAGCGGGCAGGGGGGATGAACACTGAAGCTTTCTTT.

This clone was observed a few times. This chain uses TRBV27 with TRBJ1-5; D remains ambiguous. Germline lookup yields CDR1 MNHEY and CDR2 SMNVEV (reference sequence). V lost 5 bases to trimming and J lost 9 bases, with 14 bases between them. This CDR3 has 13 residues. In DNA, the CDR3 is TGTGCCAGCAGTGTTGGGCTCGGCTTGCCCCAGCATTTT. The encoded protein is CASSVGLGLPQHF.

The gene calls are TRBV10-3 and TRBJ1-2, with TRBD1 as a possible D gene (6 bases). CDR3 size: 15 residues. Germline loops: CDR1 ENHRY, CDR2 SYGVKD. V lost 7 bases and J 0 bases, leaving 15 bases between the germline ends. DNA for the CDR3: TGTGCCATCACCCGCGGGACACCAGCTAACTATGGCTACACCTTC. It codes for CAITRGTPANYGYTF.

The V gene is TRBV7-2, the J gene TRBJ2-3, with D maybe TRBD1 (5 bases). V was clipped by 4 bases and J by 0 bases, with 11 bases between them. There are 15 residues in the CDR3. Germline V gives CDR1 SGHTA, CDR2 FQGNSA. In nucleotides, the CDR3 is TGTGCCAGCAGCTCTGACAGCTCTAGCACAGATACGCAGTATTTT. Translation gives CASSSDSSSTDTQYF.

This chain's CDR3 is CSTTGLGNTEAFF. In DNA form, the CDR3 reads TGCAGCACTACAGGGCTCGGGAACACTGAAGCTTTCTTT. The chain employs TRBV29-1 and TRBJ1-1, with D tentatively TRBD1 (6 bases). Germline V gene data show CDR1 as SQVTM and CDR2 as ANQGSEA. This CDR3 has 13 amino acids. Trimming stripped 8 bases from V and 1 base from J, with 14 bases between.

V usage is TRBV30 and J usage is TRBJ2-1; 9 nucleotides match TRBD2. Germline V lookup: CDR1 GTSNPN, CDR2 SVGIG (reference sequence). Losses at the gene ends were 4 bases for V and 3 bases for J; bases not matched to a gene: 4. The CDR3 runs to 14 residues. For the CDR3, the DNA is TGTGCCTGGACGCGGGGGGGGATCTACAATGAGCAGTTCTTC. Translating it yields CAWTRGGIYNEQFF.

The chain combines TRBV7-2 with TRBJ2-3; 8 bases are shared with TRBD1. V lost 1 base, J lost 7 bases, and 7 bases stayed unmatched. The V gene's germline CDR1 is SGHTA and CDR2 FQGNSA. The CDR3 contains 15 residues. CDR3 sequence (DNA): TGTGCCAGCAGCTTAGGGCAGGGGGCCTCATATACGCAGTATTTT. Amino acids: CASSLGQGASYTQYF.

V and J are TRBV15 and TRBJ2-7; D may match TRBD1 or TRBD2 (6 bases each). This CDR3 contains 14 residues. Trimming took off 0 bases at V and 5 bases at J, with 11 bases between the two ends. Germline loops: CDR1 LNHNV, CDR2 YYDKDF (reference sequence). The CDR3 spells CATSREGGSNEQYF. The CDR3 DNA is TGTGCCACCAGCAGAGAAGGGGGGAGCAACGAGCAGTACTTC.

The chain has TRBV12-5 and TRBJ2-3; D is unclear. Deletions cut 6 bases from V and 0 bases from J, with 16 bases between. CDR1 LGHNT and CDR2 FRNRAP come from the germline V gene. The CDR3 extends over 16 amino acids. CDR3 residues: CASGQLRTASTDTQYF. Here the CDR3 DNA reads TGTGCTAGTGGCCAACTCCGGACGGCCAGCACAGATACGCAGTATTTT.

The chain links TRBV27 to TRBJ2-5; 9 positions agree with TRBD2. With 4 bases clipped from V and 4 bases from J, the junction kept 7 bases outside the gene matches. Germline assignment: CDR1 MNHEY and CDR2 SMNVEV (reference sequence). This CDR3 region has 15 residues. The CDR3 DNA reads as TGTGCCAGCAGTTCTCCTAGCGGGATAGGAGAGACCCAGTACTTC. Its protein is CASSSPSGIGETQYF.

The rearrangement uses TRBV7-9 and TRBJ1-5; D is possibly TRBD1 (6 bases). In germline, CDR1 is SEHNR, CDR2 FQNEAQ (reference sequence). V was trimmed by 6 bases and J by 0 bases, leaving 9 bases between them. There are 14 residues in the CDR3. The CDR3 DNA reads TGTGCCAGCAGTCCAGGGGTTAGCAATCAGCCCCAGCATTTT. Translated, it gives CASSPGVSNQPQHF.

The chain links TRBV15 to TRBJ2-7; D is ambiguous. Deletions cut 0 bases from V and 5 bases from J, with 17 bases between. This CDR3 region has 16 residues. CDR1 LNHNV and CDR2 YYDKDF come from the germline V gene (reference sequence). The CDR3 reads CATSRDLASVMHEQYV. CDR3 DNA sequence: TGTGCCACCAGCAGAGATCTGGCTAGTGTAATGCACGAGCAGTACGTC.

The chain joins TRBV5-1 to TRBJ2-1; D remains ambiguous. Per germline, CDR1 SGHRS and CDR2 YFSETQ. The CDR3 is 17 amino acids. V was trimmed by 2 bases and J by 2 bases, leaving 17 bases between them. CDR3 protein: CASSFYFAIGPYNEQFF. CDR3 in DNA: TGCGCCAGCAGCTTTTATTTTGCCATAGGCCCCTACAATGAGCAGTTCTTC.

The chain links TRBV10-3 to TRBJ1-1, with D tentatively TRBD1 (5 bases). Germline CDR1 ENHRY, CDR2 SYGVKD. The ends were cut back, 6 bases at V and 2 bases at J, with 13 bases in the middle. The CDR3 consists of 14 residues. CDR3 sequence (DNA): TGTGCCATCAGGGGCGAGAGGGGCAACACTGAAGCTTTCTTT. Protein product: CAIRGERGNTEAFF.

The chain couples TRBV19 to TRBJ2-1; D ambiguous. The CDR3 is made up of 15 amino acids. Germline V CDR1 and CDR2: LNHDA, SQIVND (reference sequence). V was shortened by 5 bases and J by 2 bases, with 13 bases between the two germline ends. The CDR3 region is CASSLGIGTYNEQFF. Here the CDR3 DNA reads TGTGCCAGTAGTCTAGGGATAGGCACCTACAATGAGCAGTTCTTC. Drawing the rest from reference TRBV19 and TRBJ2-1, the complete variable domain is DGGITQSPKYLFRKEGQNVTLSCEQNLNHDAMYWYRQDPGQGLRLIYYSQIVNDFQKGDIAEGYSVSREKKESFPLTVTSAQKNPTAFYLCASSLGIGTYNEQFFGPGTRLTVL.

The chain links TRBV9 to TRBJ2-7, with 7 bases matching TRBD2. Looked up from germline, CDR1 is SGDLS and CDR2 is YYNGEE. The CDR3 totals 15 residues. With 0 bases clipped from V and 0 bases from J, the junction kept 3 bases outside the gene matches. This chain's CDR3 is CASSVEGRGSYEQYF. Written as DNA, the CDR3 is TGTGCCAGCAGCGTAGAAGGGAGGGGCTCCTACGAGCAGTACTTC.

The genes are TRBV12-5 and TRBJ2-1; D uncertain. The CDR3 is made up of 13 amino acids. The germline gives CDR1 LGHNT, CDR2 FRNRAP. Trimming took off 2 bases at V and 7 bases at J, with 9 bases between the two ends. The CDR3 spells CASGLILGNEQFF. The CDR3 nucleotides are TGTGCTAGTGGTTTGATACTGGGGAATGAGCAGTTCTTC.

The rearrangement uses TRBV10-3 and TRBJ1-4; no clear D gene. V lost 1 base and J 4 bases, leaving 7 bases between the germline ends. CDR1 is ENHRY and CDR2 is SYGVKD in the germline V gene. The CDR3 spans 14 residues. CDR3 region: CAISEFGGNEKLFF. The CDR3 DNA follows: TGTGCCATCAGTGAGTTTGGTGGTAATGAAAAACTGTTTTTT.

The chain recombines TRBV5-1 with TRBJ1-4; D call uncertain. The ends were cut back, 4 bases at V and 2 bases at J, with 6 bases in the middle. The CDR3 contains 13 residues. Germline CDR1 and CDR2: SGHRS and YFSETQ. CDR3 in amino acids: CASSLDTNEKLFF. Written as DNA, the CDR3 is TGCGCCAGCAGCCTGGACACTAATGAAAAACTGTTTTTT.

CDR3 sequence reads: CASSQVLVEAGNTIYF. CDR3 in DNA: TGCGCCAGCAGCCAAGTTCTGGTCGAGGCTGGAAACACCATATATTTT. The chain couples TRBV4-3 to TRBJ1-3; D gene ambiguous. The CDR3 length is 16 residues. Germline CDR1 reads LGHNA; CDR2 reads YSLEER. The V end lost 1 base, the J end lost 2 bases, and 12 bases lay between the germline ends.

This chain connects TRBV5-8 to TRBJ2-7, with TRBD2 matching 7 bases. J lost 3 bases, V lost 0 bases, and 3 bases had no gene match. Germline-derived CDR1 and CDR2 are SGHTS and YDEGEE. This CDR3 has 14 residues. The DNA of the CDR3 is TGTGCCAGCAGCTTGGTGGGCGGGAGCTACGAGCAGTACGTC. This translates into CASSLVGGSYEQYV.

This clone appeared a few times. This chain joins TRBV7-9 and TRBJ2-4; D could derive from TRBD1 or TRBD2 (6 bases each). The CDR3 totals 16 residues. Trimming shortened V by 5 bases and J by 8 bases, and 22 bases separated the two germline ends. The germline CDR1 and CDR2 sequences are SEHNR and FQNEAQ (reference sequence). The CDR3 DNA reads TGTGCCAGCAGCATAAGCTCGATAGGGGGGCATGACATTCAGTACTTC. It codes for CASSISSIGGHDIQYF.

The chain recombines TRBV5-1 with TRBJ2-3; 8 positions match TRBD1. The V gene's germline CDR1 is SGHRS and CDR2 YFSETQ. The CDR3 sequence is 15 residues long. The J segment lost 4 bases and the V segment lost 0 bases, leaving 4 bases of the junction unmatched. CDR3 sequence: CASSLAGGSADTQYF. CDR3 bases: TGCGCCAGCAGCTTGGCAGGGGGCAGTGCAGATACGCAGTATTTT.

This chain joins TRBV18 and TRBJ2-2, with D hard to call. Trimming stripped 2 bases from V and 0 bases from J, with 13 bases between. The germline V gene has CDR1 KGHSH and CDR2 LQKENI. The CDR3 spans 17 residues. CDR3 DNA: TGTGCCAGCTCACCAAATATTGAGCTCGCGAACACCGGGGAGCTGTTTTTT. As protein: CASSPNIELANTGELFF.

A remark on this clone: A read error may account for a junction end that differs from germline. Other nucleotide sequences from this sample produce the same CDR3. The CDR3 spells CSVEGRGTEAFF. CDR3 bases: TGCAGCGTTGAAGGGAGGGGAACTGAAGCCTTCTTT. The chain links TRBV29-1 to TRBJ1-1; D is possibly TRBD1 (5 bases). CDR1 is SQVTM, CDR2 ANQGSEA, per germline. The CDR3 totals 12 residues. Filled out from reference TRBV29-1 and TRBJ1-1, the complete variable domain reads SAVISQKPSRDICQRGTSLTIQCQVDSQVTMMFWYRQQPGQSLTLIATANQGSEATYESGFVIDKFPISRPNLTFSTLTVSNMSPEDSSIYLCSVEGRGTEAFFGQGTRLTVV.

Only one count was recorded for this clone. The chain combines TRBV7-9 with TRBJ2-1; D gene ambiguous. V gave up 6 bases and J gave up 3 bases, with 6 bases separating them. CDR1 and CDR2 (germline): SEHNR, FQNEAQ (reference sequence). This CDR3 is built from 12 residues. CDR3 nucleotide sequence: TGTGCCAGCAGTAAGGACTACAATGAGCAGTTCTTC. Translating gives CASSKDYNEQFF. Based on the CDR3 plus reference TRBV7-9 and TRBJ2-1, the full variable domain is DTGVSQNPRHKITKRGQNVTFRCDPISEHNRLYWYRQTLGQGPEFLTYFQNEAQLEKSRLLSDRFSAERPKGSFSTLEIQRTEQGDSAMYLCASSKDYNEQFFGPGTRLTVL.

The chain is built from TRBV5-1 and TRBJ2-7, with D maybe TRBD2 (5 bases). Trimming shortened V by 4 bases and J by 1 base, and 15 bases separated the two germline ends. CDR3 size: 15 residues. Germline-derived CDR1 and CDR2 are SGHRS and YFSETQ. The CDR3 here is CASSPNPGVSYEQYF. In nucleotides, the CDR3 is TGCGCCAGCAGCCCTAATCCCGGGGTTTCCTACGAGCAGTACTTC.

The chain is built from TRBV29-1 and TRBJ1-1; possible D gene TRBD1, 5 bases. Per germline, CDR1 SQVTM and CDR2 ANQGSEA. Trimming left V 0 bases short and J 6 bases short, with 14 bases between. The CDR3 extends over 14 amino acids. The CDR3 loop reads CSVEETVSGAEAFF. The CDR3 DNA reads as TGCAGCGTTGAAGAGACAGTTAGTGGCGCTGAAGCTTTCTTT. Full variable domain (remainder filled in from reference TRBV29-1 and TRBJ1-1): SAVISQKPSRDICQRGTSLTIQCQVDSQVTMMFWYRQQPGQSLTLIATANQGSEATYESGFVIDKFPISRPNLTFSTLTVSNMSPEDSSIYLCSVEETVSGAEAFFGQGTRLTVV.

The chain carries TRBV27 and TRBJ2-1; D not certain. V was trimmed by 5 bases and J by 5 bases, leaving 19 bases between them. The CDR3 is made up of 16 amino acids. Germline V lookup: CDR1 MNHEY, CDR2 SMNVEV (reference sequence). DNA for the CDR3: TGTGCCAGCAGTGCGCAGACCGCGCCTCGGGACAATGAGCAGTTCTTC. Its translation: CASSAQTAPRDNEQFF.

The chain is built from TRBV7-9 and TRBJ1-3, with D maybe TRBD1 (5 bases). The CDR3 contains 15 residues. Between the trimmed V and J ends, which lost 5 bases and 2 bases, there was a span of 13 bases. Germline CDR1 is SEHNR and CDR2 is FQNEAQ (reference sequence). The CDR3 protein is CASSLREGTGNTIYF. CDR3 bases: TGTGCCAGCAGCCTCAGGGAGGGGACTGGAAACACCATATATTTT.